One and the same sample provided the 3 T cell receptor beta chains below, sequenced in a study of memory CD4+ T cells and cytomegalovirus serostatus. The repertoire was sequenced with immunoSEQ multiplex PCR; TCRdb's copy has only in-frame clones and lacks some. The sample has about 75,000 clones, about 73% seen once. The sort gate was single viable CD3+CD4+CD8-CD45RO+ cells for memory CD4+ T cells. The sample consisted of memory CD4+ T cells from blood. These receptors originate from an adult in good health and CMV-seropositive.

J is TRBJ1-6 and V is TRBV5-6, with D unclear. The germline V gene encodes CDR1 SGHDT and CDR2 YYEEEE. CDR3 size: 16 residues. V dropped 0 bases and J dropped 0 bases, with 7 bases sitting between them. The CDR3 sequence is CASSLDRSSYNSPLHF. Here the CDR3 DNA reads TGTGCCAGCAGCTTGGATAGGAGCTCCTATAATTCACCCCTCCACTTT.

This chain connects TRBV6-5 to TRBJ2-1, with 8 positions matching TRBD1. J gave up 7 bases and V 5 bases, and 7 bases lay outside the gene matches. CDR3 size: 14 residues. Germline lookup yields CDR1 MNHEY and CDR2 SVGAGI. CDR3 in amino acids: CASSRRGQANEQFF. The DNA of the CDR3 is TGTGCCAGCAGTCGCCGGGGACAGGCAAATGAGCAGTTCTTC.

The CDR3 sequence is CASSFKGQEETQYF. CDR3 nucleotides: TGCGCCAGCAGCTTTAAAGGACAGGAAGAGACCCAGTACTTC. This chain connects TRBV5-1 to TRBJ2-5, with 7 bases fitting TRBD1. The CDR3 spans 14 residues. Germline lookup yields CDR1 SGHRS and CDR2 YFSETQ. V shed 2 bases and J 3 bases; nucleotides not matched to a gene: 4.